This T cell receptor beta chain was sequenced for a study of blood T cell repertoires in COVID-19. Study information: COVID-19 samples collected from the United States, Italy and Spain covered acute and convalescent phases.

As handled by the study authors: The authors estimated nucleated cell counts from reference gene primer amplification. Clones were read by immunoSEQ multiplex PCR, and TCRdb kept only the in-frame ones, dropping some. V, J and clone size are those of that table, while D and trimming were read from the DNA. Of about 95,000 clones listed, roughly 89% are singletons. Recruited during active infection, patients (from Seattle) were subsequently followed longitudinally. Specimen: peripheral blood. This sequence originates from a man in his 60s with COVID-19, enrolled during active disease.

DNA of the CDR3: TGTGCCAGCAAAGCGGAGCGGAACACCGGGGAGCTGTTTTTT. This gives the protein CASKAERNTGELFF. The rearrangement joins TRBV2 to TRBJ2-2; maybe TRBD2 (5 bases). This CDR3 spans 14 amino acids. V lost 7 bases and J lost 1, with 10 bases in between. From germline, CDR1 is SNHLY and CDR2 FYNNEI.